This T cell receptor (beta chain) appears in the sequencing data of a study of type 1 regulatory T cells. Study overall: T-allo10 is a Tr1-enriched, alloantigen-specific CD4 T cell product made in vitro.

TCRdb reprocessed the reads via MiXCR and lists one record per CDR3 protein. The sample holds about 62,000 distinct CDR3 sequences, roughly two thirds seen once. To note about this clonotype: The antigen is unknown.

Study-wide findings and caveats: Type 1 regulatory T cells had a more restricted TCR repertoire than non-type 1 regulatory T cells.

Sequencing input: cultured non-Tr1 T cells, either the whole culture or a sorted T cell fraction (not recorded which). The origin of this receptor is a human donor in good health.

CDR3 nucleotide sequence: TGTGCCAGTAGTACCACTAGCGGGAGGAGTGGTGAGCAGTTCTTC. This sequence encodes CASSTTSGRSGEQFF. The V gene is TRBV19, the J gene TRBJ2-1, with TRBD2 matching 12 bases. Trimming cost V 4 bases and J 9 bases; bases outside gene matches: 7. Germline V gene data show CDR1 as LNHDA and CDR2 as SQIVND (reference sequence). CDR3 length: 15 amino acids.